The sequence of this T cell receptor (beta chain) was determined in a study of T cells in Graves' hyperthyroidism and ophthalmopathy. Amplified TCR beta CDR3 regions came from RNA transcripts. The TCR CDR3 was amplified in a first-round RT-PCR using the HTBI primer set. TCRdb fed the multiplex PCR reads into MiXCR, producing one record per CDR3 protein. This sample has approximately 370,000 distinct CDR3 sequences, with approximately 18% found just once. This clonotype was recorded many times. CDR1 is MGHDK and CDR2 is SYGVNS in the germline V gene. The CDR3 extends over 15 amino acids. Trimming shortened V by 5 bases and J by 0 bases, and 11 bases separated the two germline ends.

Sequencing used blood. This chain joins TRBV25-1 and TRBJ1-3, with unresolved D. The clonotype comes from a woman aged 25 to 45 with Graves' hyperthyroidism that later progressed to Graves' ophthalmopathy. The CDR3 bases are TGTGCCAGCAGTCTGACCCAGAGCTCTGGAAACACCATATATTTT. Residues: CASSLTQSSGNTIYF. The full variable domain, rest sourced from reference TRBV25-1 and TRBJ1-3, is EADIYQTPRYLVIGTGKKITLECSQTMGHDKMYWYQQDPGMELHLIHYSYGVNSTEKGDLSSESTVSRIRTEHFPLTLESARPSHTSQYLCASSLTQSSGNTIYFGEGSWLTVV.